The 10 T cell receptor beta chains listed next were all sequenced from one sample in a study of Ad26.COV2.S vaccination and SARS-CoV-2 variants. The assay was immunoSEQ multiplex PCR, and TCRdb's table has in-frame clones only and misses some. Of 350,000 to 450,000 clones in the sample, about 92% are singletons; the top ten hold 3.5% to 4.5%. The specimen was peripheral blood, collected after recovery from COVID-19. The receptor source for this set is a human donor who had recovered from COVID-19.

The chain has TRBV18 and TRBJ2-7, with D maybe TRBD2 (5 bases). The V gene's germline CDR1 is KGHSH and CDR2 LQKENI. V gave up 1 base and J gave up 2 bases, with 9 bases separating them. The CDR3 runs to 14 residues. This chain's CDR3 is CASSPRAETYEQYF. CDR3 nucleotide sequence: TGTGCCAGCTCACCACGAGCGGAAACCTACGAGCAGTACTTC.

J is TRBJ1-1 and V is TRBV18; D is unresolved. Germline CDR1 KGHSH, CDR2 LQKENI. This CDR3 comprises 14 residues. V was cut by 4 bases and J by 0 bases, with 9 bases left in between. CDR3 nucleotide sequence: TGTGCCAGCTCACTCTCCGGGGTGAACACTGAAGCTTTCTTT. This gives the protein CASSLSGVNTEAFF.

The CDR3 protein is CASSFTGAREQYF. The CDR3 DNA follows: TGTGCCAGCAGCTTCACCGGGGCGAGGGAGCAGTACTTC. The genes are TRBV5-4 and TRBJ2-7; D assignment may be TRBD1 or TRBD2 (5 bases each). This CDR3 has 13 residues. Germline values: CDR1 SGHNT, CDR2 YYREEE (reference sequence). The V and J ends lost 2 bases and 7 bases respectively, with 13 bases between them.

V and J are TRBV7-9 and TRBJ2-1; 7 bases match TRBD1. The CDR3 contains 15 residues. In germline, CDR1 is SEHNR, CDR2 FQNEAQ (reference sequence). J lost 6 bases, V lost 1 base, and 6 bases had no gene match. In nucleotides, the CDR3 is TGTGCCAGCAGCTTAGTACAGGGGTCATCCAATGAGCAGTTCTTC. Encoded protein: CASSLVQGSSNEQFF.

CDR3: CASSALAGGETQYF. The CDR3 DNA is TGTGCCAGTAGTGCTCTAGCGGGGGGGGAGACCCAGTACTTC. The chain has TRBV19 and TRBJ2-5; 12 bases fit TRBD2. CDR1 LNHDA and CDR2 SQIVND come from the germline V gene (reference sequence). This CDR3 spans 14 amino acids. Trimming cost V 5 bases and J 5 bases; bases outside gene matches: 3.

The chain links TRBV9 to TRBJ1-1; no reliable D call. This CDR3 comprises 14 residues. V was trimmed by 0 bases and J by 4 bases, leaving 10 bases between them. Germline V gene lookup returns CDR1 SGDLS and CDR2 YYNGEE. This chain's CDR3 is CASSVAGMGTEAFF. CDR3 sequence (DNA): TGTGCCAGCAGCGTAGCTGGGATGGGCACTGAAGCTTTCTTT.

This sequence joins TRBV25-1 and TRBJ1-5, with TRBD1 as a possible D gene (5 bases). The CDR3 has 13 residues. The germline CDR1 and CDR2 sequences are MGHDK and SYGVNS. The V end was cut by 6 bases, the J end by 2 bases, with 8 bases between. The DNA of the CDR3 is TGTGCCAGCAGCCGGGACGGCAATCAGCCCCAGCATTTT. It translates to CASSRDGNQPQHF.

This chain uses TRBV27 with TRBJ2-7, with TRBD1 matching 11 bases. The CDR3 has 14 amino acids. The germline CDR1 and CDR2 sequences are MNHEY and SMNVEV (reference sequence). V lost 6 bases to trimming and J lost 2 bases; unmatched junction nucleotides: 3. The CDR3 DNA reads TGTGCCAGCAGGAAGGGACAGGGGGCCTACGAGCAGTACTTC. Translating gives CASRKGQGAYEQYF.

The chain combines TRBV7-6 with TRBJ1-2, with D unresolved. Between the trimmed V and J ends, which lost 4 bases and 4 bases, there was a span of 16 bases. This CDR3 contains 15 residues. Germline-derived CDR1 and CDR2 are SGHVS and FNYEAQ. The CDR3 region is CASSSQAERGYGYTF. DNA of the CDR3: TGTGCCAGCAGCTCCCAGGCCGAAAGAGGCTATGGCTACACCTTC. The whole variable domain, remainder taken from reference TRBV7-6 and TRBJ1-2, is GAGVSQSPRYKVTKRGQDVALRCDPISGHVSLYWYRQALGQGPEFLTYFNYEAQQDKSGLPNDRFSAERPEGSISTLTIQRTEQRDSAMYRCASSSQAERGYGYTFGSGTRLTVV.

The rearrangement links TRBV29-1 to TRBJ1-1, with 8 bases that match TRBD1. The CDR3 is made up of 14 amino acids. Germline lookup yields CDR1 SQVTM and CDR2 ANQGSEA. Losses at the gene ends were 7 bases for V and 5 bases for J; bases not matched to a gene: 12. The CDR3 loop is CSAAPGGARTEAFF. The CDR3, as DNA: TGCAGCGCCGCGCCAGGGGGCGCGAGGACTGAAGCTTTCTTT.